This T cell receptor beta chain was captured in a study of chemoradiotherapy in HPV16-positive cancers. Overall study findings and caveats: Non-HPV-specific T cells did not expand in tumors during treatment, whereas candidate HPV-specific clones and E7-related motifs did. HPV-responsive T-cell expansion during chemoradiotherapy was linked to improved recurrence-free survival in HPV16-positive patients.

Repertoires were sampled repeatedly during chemoradiotherapy. The V gene's germline CDR1 is SGHTA and CDR2 FQGNSA. The J segment lost 3 bases and the V segment lost 4 bases, leaving 11 bases of the junction unmatched. The CDR3 loop spans 16 amino acids. Comment on this clone: What it recognizes is unknown.

Libraries were prepared by immunoSEQ multiplex PCR; TCRdb keeps only in-frame clonotypes and omits some of them. The sample holds about 66,000 clones; around nine tenths are singletons and the top ten take over 4%. The genes are TRBV7-2 and TRBJ2-5; the match to TRBD2 covers 7 bases. This material consisted of blood, taken from a patient who underwent chemoradiotherapy. The sequence derives from a human donor with HPV-associated anogenital cancer. Here the CDR3 reads CASSSAPPGLKETQYF. CDR3 sequence (DNA): TGTGCCAGCAGCTCCGCCCCCCCGGGACTAAAAGAGACCCAGTACTTC.